What follows are 27 T cell receptor beta chains derived from one specimen sequenced in a study of cytotoxic CD8 clonotypes in ibrutinib-treated CLL. Assay: immunoSEQ multiplex PCR; the TCRdb copy retains only in-frame clones and omits some. The repertoire has hundreds of thousands of clones, roughly three quarters of them found once; the top ten carry approximately 5.9%. The specimen was PBMCs, collected after 12 months of ibrutinib treatment. The receptors here all came from a human donor with chronic lymphocytic leukemia.

The rearrangement links TRBV5-6 to TRBJ2-3; TRBD1 matches 8 bases. CDR1 and CDR2 (germline): SGHDT, YYEEEE. The CDR3 sequence is 19 residues long. The V segment lost 4 bases and the J segment 2 bases; nucleotides outside the gene matches: 18. The CDR3 coding sequence is TGTGCCAGCAGCAAGTATGGGACAGGCCACAACGTCAACACAGATACGCAGTATTTT. It specifies CASSKYGTGHNVNTDTQYF.

The chain recombines TRBV30 with TRBJ1-1, with 9 nucleotides matching TRBD1. This CDR3 region has 12 residues. Germline V lookup: CDR1 GTSNPN, CDR2 SVGIG (reference sequence). V trimming: 8 bases; J trimming: 5 bases; junction bases outside the gene matches: 6. The CDR3 sequence: CATRQGGTEAFF. The CDR3 DNA is TGTGCCACCCGACAGGGGGGAACTGAAGCTTTCTTT. Full variable domain (rest looked up from reference TRBV30 and TRBJ1-1): SQTIHQWPATLVQPVGSPLSLECTVEGTSNPNLYWYRQAAGRGLQLLFYSVGIGQISSEVPQNLSASRPQDRQFILSSKKLLLSDSGFYLCATRQGGTEAFFGQGTRLTVV.

The chain recombines TRBV30 with TRBJ1-4; 10 nucleotides agree with TRBD1. Looked up from germline, CDR1 is GTSNPN and CDR2 is SVGIG (reference sequence). With 0 bases clipped from V and 5 bases from J, the junction kept 3 bases outside the gene matches. The CDR3 is 15 residues long. As DNA, the CDR3 is TGTGCCTGGAGTGTGGCGGGACAGGGGAATGAAAAACTGTTTTTT. Its translation: CAWSVAGQGNEKLFF.

The chain uses TRBV27 and TRBJ2-7, with a tentative D call TRBD2 (5 bases). Trimming removed 5 bases at V and 12 bases at J, with 23 bases between. Germline loops: CDR1 MNHEY, CDR2 SMNVEV (reference sequence). The CDR3 has 14 residues. CDR3: CASSRHTTTGNLYF. Here the CDR3 DNA reads TGTGCCAGCAGTCGACATACGACCACCGGGAATCTGTACTTC.

This chain uses TRBV9 with TRBJ2-2, with a tentative D call TRBD2 (5 bases). V shed 1 base and J shed 5 bases, with 12 bases lying between them. The germline V gene has CDR1 SGDLS and CDR2 YYNGEE. This CDR3 has 15 residues. The CDR3 sequence: CASSVRSGSTGELFF. CDR3 DNA sequence: TGTGCCAGCAGCGTACGCTCGGGATCGACCGGGGAGCTGTTTTTT. Drawing the rest from reference TRBV9 and TRBJ2-2, the complete variable domain is DSGVTQTPKHLITATGQRVTLRCSPRSGDLSVYWYQQSLDQGLQFLIQYYNGEERAKGNILERFSAQQFPDLHSELNLSSLELGDSALYFCASSVRSGSTGELFFGEGSRLTVL.

This sequence joins TRBV28 and TRBJ1-5; 11 bases align to TRBD1. V lost 2 bases and J lost 7; bases outside the gene matches: 7. CDR3 length equals 16 residues. Germline CDR1 is MDHEN and CDR2 is SYDVKM. For the CDR3, the DNA is TGTGCCAGCAGTTTAATATGGGGGACAGGGGGGCAGCCCCAGCATTTT. Its translation is CASSLIWGTGGQPQHF.

This chain links TRBV28 with TRBJ2-3; weak D call: TRBD2 (5 bases). Trimming stripped 4 bases from V and 6 bases from J, with 11 bases between. In germline, CDR1 is MDHEN, CDR2 SYDVKM. This CDR3 comprises 13 residues. For the CDR3, the DNA is TGTGCCAGCAGTTCCCGACTACTGGATACGCAGTATTTT. It yields the protein CASSSRLLDTQYF. The full variable domain, rest sourced from reference TRBV28 and TRBJ2-3, is DVKVTQSSRYLVKRTGEKVFLECVQDMDHENMFWYRQDPGLGLRLIYFSYDVKMKEKGDIPEGYSVSREKKERFSLILESASTNQTSMYLCASSSRLLDTQYFGPGTRLTVL.

This clone was observed a few times. V and J are TRBV18 and TRBJ1-1; D is uncertain. Germline-derived CDR1 and CDR2 are KGHSH and LQKENI. Trimming cost V 5 bases and J 1 base, with 8 bases left between them. CDR3 length: 13 residues. This CDR3 reads CASSDGGNTEAFF. CDR3 bases: TGTGCCAGCTCAGATGGAGGGAACACTGAAGCTTTCTTT.

V gene TRBV18 combines with J gene TRBJ1-4, with D unresolved. Trimming removed 2 bases from V and 3 bases from J, with 7 bases in between. The V gene's germline CDR1 is KGHSH and CDR2 LQKENI. The CDR3 has 14 residues. In DNA form, the CDR3 reads TGTGCCAGCTCACCAGGGGTGGCTAATGAAAAACTGTTTTTT. Protein sequence: CASSPGVANEKLFF.

The V call is TRBV15, the J call TRBJ2-7; possibly TRBD2 for D (5 bases). CDR3 size: 15 residues. V was clipped by 5 bases and J by 0 bases, with 14 bases between them. CDR1 LNHNV and CDR2 YYDKDF come from the germline V gene (reference sequence). CDR3 loop: CATSGRNRLSYEQYF. The CDR3 DNA is TGTGCCACCAGCGGGAGAAATAGGCTCTCCTACGAGCAGTACTTC.

V gene TRBV5-1 combines with J gene TRBJ2-7; 7 bases line up with TRBD1. Germline values: CDR1 SGHRS, CDR2 YFSETQ. Trimming at V came to 4 bases and at J to 5 bases, leaving 9 bases not matched to a gene. The CDR3 has 14 residues. The CDR3, as DNA: TGCGCCAGCAGCCATACAGGGGCTCAGGACGAGCAGTACTTC. This translates into CASSHTGAQDEQYF.

This clone was counted ten times or more. The chain couples TRBV6-5 to TRBJ1-1; D possibly corresponds to TRBD1 (6 bases). The CDR3 is 14 amino acids. Germline CDR1 MNHEY, CDR2 SVGAGI. V lost 0 bases to trimming and J lost 7 bases, with 12 bases between them. CDR3 region: CASSYSTGFGEAFF. The CDR3 DNA reads as TGTGCCAGCAGTTACTCAACAGGGTTTGGTGAAGCTTTCTTT.

V and J are TRBV28 and TRBJ2-7, with D tentatively TRBD1 or TRBD2 (5 bases each). V was cut by 10 bases and J by 5 bases, with 12 bases left in between. From germline, CDR1 is MDHEN and CDR2 SYDVKM. There are 11 residues in the CDR3. In nucleotides, the CDR3 is TGTGCCATAACCGGGACCCACGAGCAGTACTTC. Amino acids: CAITGTHEQYF.

The rearrangement joins TRBV15 to TRBJ2-5, with 10 bases identical to TRBD2. V trimming: 4 bases; J trimming: 4 bases; junction bases outside the gene matches: 15. This CDR3 comprises 18 residues. CDR1 is LNHNV and CDR2 is YYDKDF in the germline V gene (reference sequence). CDR3 loop: CATSTGAISGGIAETQYF. CDR3 sequence (DNA): TGTGCCACCAGCACTGGGGCGATTAGCGGGGGGATTGCAGAGACCCAGTACTTC.

The chain uses TRBV18 and TRBJ2-1, with 9 positions matching TRBD2. Looked up from germline, CDR1 is KGHSH and CDR2 is LQKENI. The J segment lost 8 bases and the V segment lost 4 bases, leaving 3 bases of the junction unmatched. CDR3 length: 13 amino acids. This CDR3 is CASSLAGVDEQFF. The CDR3 nucleotides are TGTGCCAGCTCACTAGCGGGAGTCGATGAGCAGTTCTTC.

The chain is built from TRBV7-3 and TRBJ1-5, with 7 bases that match TRBD1. The junction had 11 bases not matched to a gene; V was cut back by 8 bases and J by 7 bases. CDR3 size: 14 residues. The V gene's germline CDR1 is SGHTA and CDR2 FQGTGA. CDR3 DNA sequence: TGTGCCAGCTCCCAGGGGGGCGTCGGACAGCCCCAGCATTTT. Encoded protein: CASSQGGVGQPQHF.

J is TRBJ2-7 and V is TRBV6-6, with 10 nucleotides matching TRBD1. The ends lost 6 bases at V and 4 bases at J; junction bases unmatched: 9. In germline, CDR1 is MNHNY, CDR2 SVGAGI (reference sequence). The CDR3 has 15 amino acids. The CDR3 nucleotides read TGTGCCAGCAGACCCCGGGACAGGGGACTTTACGAGCAGTACTTC. Its translation: CASRPRDRGLYEQYF.

The V call is TRBV28, the J call TRBJ2-1; possibly TRBD2 for D (6 bases). V lost 4 bases and J 7 bases, leaving 20 bases between the germline ends. The CDR3 runs 16 residues. Germline V gene lookup returns CDR1 MDHEN and CDR2 SYDVKM. CDR3 nucleotides: TGTGCCAGCAGTTCCCTAGCGCCTACGAGACCAAATGAGCAGTTCTTC. Translating it yields CASSSLAPTRPNEQFF.

Regarding this clone: An end of the junction does not agree with germline; a read error may underlie this. This sequence joins TRBV2 and TRBJ2-3, with 8 bases matching TRBD1. Germline V lookup: CDR1 SNHLY, CDR2 FYNNEI. The CDR3 is made up of 12 amino acids. The CDR3 DNA reads TGTGCCAGCAGTGAAACCCGGGACAGGATGAATTTT. Translating gives CASSETRDRMNF.

This clone was detected a few times. The CDR3 DNA sequence: TGCGCCAGCAGCCAAGATTGGGAGGGGTTAGGCAATCAGCCCCAGCATTTT. It encodes CASSQDWEGLGNQPQHF. This chain connects TRBV4-1 to TRBJ1-5; D might be TRBD1 (5 bases). V was pared by 0 bases and J by 2 bases, with 14 bases between. The CDR3 is 17 residues long. Germline V CDR1 and CDR2: MGHRA, YSYEKL.

The chain employs TRBV5-1 and TRBJ2-2; 9 nucleotides agree with TRBD2. From germline, CDR1 is SGHRS and CDR2 YFSETQ. The CDR3 runs 18 residues. V lost 1 base, J lost 2 bases, and 9 bases stayed unmatched. The CDR3 nucleotides read TGCGCCAGCAGCTTGCTGACTAGCGGACGAGACAACACCGGGGAGCTGTTTTTT. As protein: CASSLLTSGRDNTGELFF.

The V gene is TRBV18, the J gene TRBJ2-7; perhaps TRBD1 as D (6 bases). Germline V gives CDR1 KGHSH, CDR2 LQKENI. This CDR3 has 13 amino acids. Trimming cost V 6 bases and J 0 bases, with 9 bases left between them. CDR3 nucleotide sequence: TGTGCCAGCTCGCTGGACAGCTCCTACGAGCAGTACTTC. Its translation: CASSLDSSYEQYF.

This chain links TRBV10-2 with TRBJ1-5; 9 bases are a match to TRBD1. This CDR3 spans 14 amino acids. The germline gives CDR1 WSHSY, CDR2 SAAADI. The V and J ends lost 6 bases and 4 bases, in that order; junction bases with no gene match: 4. CDR3: CASRYGQGNQPQHF. The CDR3 bases are TGCGCCAGCAGATACGGACAGGGGAATCAGCCCCAGCATTTT.

The chain employs TRBV19 and TRBJ2-5; a weak D match, TRBD2 (6 bases). The V and J ends lost 7 bases and 4 bases respectively, with 19 bases between them. Germline values: CDR1 LNHDA, CDR2 SQIVND (reference sequence). The CDR3 length is 15 residues. The CDR3 loop reads CASTMGLGGRETQYF. CDR3 sequence (DNA): TGTGCCAGTACCATGGGGTTGGGGGGACGAGAGACCCAGTACTTC.

This clone occurred once. The chain is built from TRBV19 and TRBJ1-6; tentative D call: TRBD1 (6 bases). Germline loops: CDR1 LNHDA, CDR2 SQIVND (reference sequence). This CDR3 is 15 amino acids long. Trimming removed 3 bases at V and 4 bases at J, with 10 bases between. DNA for the CDR3: TGTGCCAGTAGTATTGGGACACCTTATAATTCACCCCTCCACTTT. It is translated as CASSIGTPYNSPLHF.

This clone appeared a few times. This chain joins TRBV15 and TRBJ1-1, with D possibly matching TRBD1 (5 bases). This CDR3 is 14 amino acids long. Germline V gives CDR1 LNHNV, CDR2 YYDKDF (reference sequence). Between the trimmed V and J ends, which lost 0 bases and 4 bases, there was a span of 9 bases. In nucleotides, the CDR3 is TGTGCCACCAGCAGAGATCAGGGTGGCACTGAAGCTTTCTTT. Its protein product is CATSRDQGGTEAFF.

The CDR3 is CASSVDPQLAGDYEQYF. The DNA for the CDR3 is TGTGCCAGCAGCGTAGACCCCCAACTAGCGGGCGACTACGAGCAGTACTTC. The chain carries TRBV9 and TRBJ2-7; TRBD2 matches 9 bases. V dropped 0 bases and J dropped 3; count of bases not matched to a gene: 10. Germline V gene sequence: CDR1 SGDLS, CDR2 YYNGEE. The CDR3 contains 17 residues.